This TCR beta chain was recorded in a study of T cells after yellow fever vaccination. TCRdb reprocessed the 5' RACE reads via MiXCR and lists one record per CDR3 protein. Here the sample spans 320,000 or so distinct CDR3 sequences, 8.1% being singletons. The CDR3 is 14 amino acids. Germline lookup yields CDR1 MNHEY and CDR2 SVGEGT. J was trimmed by 6 bases and V by 4 bases; bases with no gene match: 7. V and J are TRBV6-2 or TRBV6-3 and TRBJ2-7; 9 nucleotides match TRBD1. The source was PBMCs, collected roughly 46 days after the first yellow fever vaccination. The TCR originated in a man between 18 and 29 years old who received the YFV17D yellow fever vaccine. CDR3 in amino acids: CASSSGTGLSEQYF. The CDR3 region has the DNA TGTGCCAGCAGTTCCGGGACAGGGCTGTCCGAGCAGTACTTC.